What follows are 16 T cell receptor beta chains derived from one specimen sequenced in a study of OX40 agonist ivuxolimab in advanced cancers. Measured with immunoSEQ multiplex PCR; TCRdb has only the in-frame clones, and not every one. The data hold about 48,000 clones, with 80% to 90% observed a single time. The sequenced sample was CD4+ or CD8+ T cells sorted from blood, obtained in a trial of the OX40 agonist ivuxolimab. The source of these receptors is an adult with an advanced solid tumor such as melanoma, head and neck, liver or kidney cancer.

The rearrangement links TRBV18 to TRBJ2-5; 11 bases map to TRBD1. The junction had 13 bases not matched to a gene; V was cut back by 2 bases and J by 5 bases. The CDR3 is 18 amino acids. The germline gives CDR1 KGHSH, CDR2 LQKENI. CDR3: CASSPGPIGQGAMETQYF. CDR3 in DNA: TGTGCCAGCTCACCAGGGCCTATTGGACAGGGGGCCATGGAGACCCAGTACTTC.

The rearrangement links TRBV6-5 to TRBJ1-6; 11 bases match TRBD1. Germline V gives CDR1 MNHEY, CDR2 SVGAGI. The CDR3 sequence is 16 residues long. V shed 2 bases and J 6 bases; nucleotides not matched to a gene: 3. CDR3 nucleotide sequence: TGTGCCAGCAGTTACGGACAGGGGGCCTCTAATTCACCCCTCCACTTT. Amino acids: CASSYGQGASNSPLHF.

This chain links TRBV30 with TRBJ1-1, with 10 bases that match TRBD1. V trimming: 0 bases; J trimming: 5 bases; junction bases outside the gene matches: 3. CDR3 length: 14 residues. Germline V gene lookup returns CDR1 GTSNPN and CDR2 SVGIG (reference sequence). CDR3 sequence reads: CAWSVGTGETEAFF. The CDR3, as DNA: TGTGCCTGGAGTGTAGGGACAGGGGAGACTGAAGCTTTCTTT.

The chain links TRBV15 to TRBJ2-3, with 11 bases aligning to TRBD2. Germline loops: CDR1 LNHNV, CDR2 YYDKDF (reference sequence). J lost 3 bases, V lost 0 bases, and 8 bases had no gene match. This CDR3 has 18 residues. In nucleotides, the CDR3 is TGTGCCACCAGCAGAGATATCAGCGCTAGCGGGAGGACAGATACGCAGTATTTT. Amino acids: CATSRDISASGRTDTQYF.

DNA of the CDR3: TGCAGCGGGGTGGGGCAAGAGACCCAGTACTTC. It codes for CSGVGQETQYF. The genes are TRBV20-1 and TRBJ2-5, with a possible D match to TRBD2 (5 bases). This CDR3 has 11 residues. Looked up from germline, CDR1 is DFQATT and CDR2 is SNEGSKA (reference sequence).

The J gene is TRBJ2-7, the V gene TRBV20-1; a possible D gene is TRBD2 (5 bases). The V and J ends lost 4 bases and 4 bases respectively, with 8 bases between them. The CDR3 length is 11 residues. The germline V gene encodes CDR1 DFQATT and CDR2 SNEGSKA (reference sequence). CDR3 in amino acids: CSAMTGYEQYF. The CDR3 DNA follows: TGCAGTGCTATGACGGGGTACGAGCAGTACTTC.

This sequence joins TRBV2 and TRBJ2-3; TRBD2 is a possible D gene (6 bases). Germline CDR1 SNHLY, CDR2 FYNNEI. The length of the CDR3 is 13 residues. Trimming pared 6 bases from V and 4 bases from J, leaving 11 bases between. The DNA for the CDR3 is TGTGCCAGCAGGTACGGGAGCCCAGATACGCAGTATTTT. This encodes CASRYGSPDTQYF.

A few counts support this clone. The rearrangement links TRBV30 to TRBJ1-1; the D is unclear. The CDR3 sequence is 13 residues long. Germline loops: CDR1 GTSNPN, CDR2 SVGIG (reference sequence). The CDR3 region is CAYSTVRRLEAFF. The CDR3 region has the DNA TGTGCTTATAGTACCGTGCGCCGCCTTGAAGCTTTCTTT. Together with reference TRBV30 and TRBJ1-1, the CDR3 gives the full variable domain: SQTIHQWPATLVQPVGSPLSLECTVEGTSNPNLYWYRQAAGRGLQLLFYSVGIGQISSEVPQNLSASRPQDRQFILSSKKLLLSDSGFYLCAYSTVRRLEAFFGQGTRLTVV.

The chain couples TRBV6-1 to TRBJ1-5, with D possibly being TRBD1 (6 bases). From germline, CDR1 is MNHNS and CDR2 SASEGT. The CDR3 length is 14 residues. V lost 4 bases, J lost 6 bases, and 13 bases lay in between. The CDR3 region is CASSVSGEIQPQHF. For the CDR3, the DNA is TGTGCCAGCAGTGTATCAGGGGAAATTCAGCCCCAGCATTTT.

This clone appeared a few times. The chain joins TRBV6-1 to TRBJ2-5; tentative D call: TRBD2 (5 bases). Germline V gene lookup returns CDR1 MNHNS and CDR2 SASEGT. There are 20 residues in the CDR3. The germline V and J ends were trimmed by 2 bases and 5 bases, with 30 bases remaining between them. DNA of the CDR3: TGTGCCAGCAGTGAATCCCAGTCCCCCCTAGAGGCGGGCAGAAGGGAGACCCAGTACTTC. This translates into CASSESQSPLEAGRRETQYF.

The genes are TRBV28 and TRBJ1-6; D call uncertain. V lost 2 bases, J lost 4 bases, and 12 bases lay in between. The germline CDR1 and CDR2 sequences are MDHEN and SYDVKM. The CDR3 sequence is 16 residues long. The CDR3 DNA sequence: TGTGCCAGCAGTTTACCCATGGGGTCATATAATTCACCCCTCCACTTT. Translating gives CASSLPMGSYNSPLHF.

This chain connects TRBV2 to TRBJ2-1, with a weak D call TRBD2 (5 bases). The germline V and J ends were trimmed by 5 bases and 5 bases, with 19 bases remaining between them. The CDR3 has 16 residues. Germline V CDR1 and CDR2: SNHLY, FYNNEI. The CDR3: CASSLLSAATDNEQFF. CDR3 nucleotides: TGTGCCAGCAGTCTGCTCTCAGCGGCTACCGACAATGAGCAGTTCTTC.

A few counts support this clone. This CDR3 reads CASSSVGLAGDYNEQFF. The CDR3 region has the DNA TGTGCCAGCAGCTCGGTCGGACTAGCGGGGGACTACAATGAGCAGTTCTTC. The chain uses TRBV5-4 and TRBJ2-1, with TRBD2 identical over 13 bases. Germline V gene sequence: CDR1 SGHNT, CDR2 YYREEE (reference sequence). V shed 3 bases, J shed 3 bases, and the junction held 6 bases outside the gene matches. The CDR3 extends over 17 amino acids.

This clone was observed a handful of times. The chain recombines TRBV7-9 with TRBJ2-7, with 8 bases that match TRBD2. Per germline, CDR1 SEHNR and CDR2 FQNEAQ (reference sequence). After removal of 4 bases from V and 2 bases from J, the junction contained 4 bases not matched to a gene. The CDR3 length is 14 residues. The CDR3 region is CASSSGLATYEQYF. The CDR3 DNA reads as TGTGCCAGCAGCTCCGGACTAGCCACCTACGAGCAGTACTTC.

This chain joins TRBV30 and TRBJ1-4; D not certain. Germline V CDR1 and CDR2: GTSNPN, SVGIG (reference sequence). The CDR3 loop spans 14 amino acids. V was trimmed by 0 bases and J by 8 bases, leaving 13 bases between them. CDR3 in DNA: TGTGCCTGGAGTGTAGATGGGTTTGGGGAAAAACTGTTTTTT. It yields the protein CAWSVDGFGEKLFF.

This chain uses TRBV28 with TRBJ2-7, with D possibly being TRBD2 (6 bases). The germline gives CDR1 MDHEN, CDR2 SYDVKM. Trimming pared 7 bases from V and 0 bases from J, leaving 13 bases between. This CDR3 is built from 14 residues. The chain's CDR3 is CASIMRGSSYEQYF. CDR3 bases: TGTGCCAGCATCATGCGGGGCAGCTCCTACGAGCAGTACTTC. Filled out from reference TRBV28 and TRBJ2-7, the complete variable domain reads DVKVTQSSRYLVKRTGEKVFLECVQDMDHENMFWYRQDPGLGLRLIYFSYDVKMKEKGDIPEGYSVSREKKERFSLILESASTNQTSMYLCASIMRGSSYEQYFGPGTRLTVT.